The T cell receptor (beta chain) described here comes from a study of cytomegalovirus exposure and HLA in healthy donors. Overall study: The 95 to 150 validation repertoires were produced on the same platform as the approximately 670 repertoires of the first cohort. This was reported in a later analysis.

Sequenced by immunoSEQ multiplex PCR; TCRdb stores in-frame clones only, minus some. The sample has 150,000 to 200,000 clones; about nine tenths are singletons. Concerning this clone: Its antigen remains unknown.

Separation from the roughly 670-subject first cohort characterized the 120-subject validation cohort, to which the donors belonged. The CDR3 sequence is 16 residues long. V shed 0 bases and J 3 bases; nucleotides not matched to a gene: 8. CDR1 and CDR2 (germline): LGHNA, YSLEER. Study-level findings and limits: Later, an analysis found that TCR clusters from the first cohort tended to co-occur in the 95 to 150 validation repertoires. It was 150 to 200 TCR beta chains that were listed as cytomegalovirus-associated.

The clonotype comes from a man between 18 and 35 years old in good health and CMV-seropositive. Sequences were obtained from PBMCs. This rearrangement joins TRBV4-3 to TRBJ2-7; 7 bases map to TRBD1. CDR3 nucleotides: TGCGCCAGCAGCCAAGATGATAAGGGGACAGTCTACGAGCAGTACTTC. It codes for CASSQDDKGTVYEQYF.